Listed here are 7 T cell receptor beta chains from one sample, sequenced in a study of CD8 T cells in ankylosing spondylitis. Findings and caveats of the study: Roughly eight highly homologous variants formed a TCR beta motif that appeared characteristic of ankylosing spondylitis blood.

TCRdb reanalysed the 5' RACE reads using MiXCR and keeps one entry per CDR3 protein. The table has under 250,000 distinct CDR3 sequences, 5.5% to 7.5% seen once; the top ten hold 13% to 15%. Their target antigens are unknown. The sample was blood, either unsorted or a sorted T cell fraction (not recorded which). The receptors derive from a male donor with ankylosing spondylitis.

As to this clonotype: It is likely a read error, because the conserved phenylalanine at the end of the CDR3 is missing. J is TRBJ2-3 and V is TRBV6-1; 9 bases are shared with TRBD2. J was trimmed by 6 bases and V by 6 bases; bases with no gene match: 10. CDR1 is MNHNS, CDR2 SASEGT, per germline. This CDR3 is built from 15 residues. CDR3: CASSVSSGDVDTQYL. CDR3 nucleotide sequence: TGTGCCAGCAGCGTATCTAGCGGGGACGTGGATACGCAGTATCTT.

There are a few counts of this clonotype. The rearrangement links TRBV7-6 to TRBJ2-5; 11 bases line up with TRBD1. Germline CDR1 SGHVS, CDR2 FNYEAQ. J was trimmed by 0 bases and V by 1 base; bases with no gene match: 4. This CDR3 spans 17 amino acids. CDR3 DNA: TGTGCCAGCAGCTTAGGGACAGGGGGCTGGGACCAAGAGACCCAGTACTTC. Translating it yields CASSLGTGGWDQETQYF.

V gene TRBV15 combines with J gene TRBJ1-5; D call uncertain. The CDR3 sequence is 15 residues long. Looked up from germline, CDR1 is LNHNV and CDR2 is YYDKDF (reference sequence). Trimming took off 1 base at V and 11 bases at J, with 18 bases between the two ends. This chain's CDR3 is CATSRGSQVSSAQHF. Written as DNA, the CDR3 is TGTGCCACCAGCAGAGGGTCCCAGGTAAGCAGCGCCCAGCATTTT.

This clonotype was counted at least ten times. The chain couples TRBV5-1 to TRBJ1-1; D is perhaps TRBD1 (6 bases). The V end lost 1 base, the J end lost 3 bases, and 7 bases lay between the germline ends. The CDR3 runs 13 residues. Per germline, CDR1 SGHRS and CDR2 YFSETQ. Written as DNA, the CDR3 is TGCGCCAGCAGCTTGACAGGGTACACTGAAGCTTTCTTT. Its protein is CASSLTGYTEAFF.

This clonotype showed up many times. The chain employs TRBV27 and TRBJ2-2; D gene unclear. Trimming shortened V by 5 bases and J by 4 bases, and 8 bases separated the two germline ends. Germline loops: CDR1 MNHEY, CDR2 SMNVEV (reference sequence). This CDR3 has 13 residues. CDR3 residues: CASSLVFTGELFF. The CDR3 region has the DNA TGTGCCAGCAGTCTCGTCTTCACCGGGGAGCTGTTTTTT.

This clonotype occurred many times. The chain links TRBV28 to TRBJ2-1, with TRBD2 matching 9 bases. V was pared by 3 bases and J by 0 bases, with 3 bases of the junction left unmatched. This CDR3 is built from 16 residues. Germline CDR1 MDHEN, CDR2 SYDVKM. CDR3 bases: TGTGCCAGCAGTTTTAGCGGGAGTGGCTCCTACAATGAGCAGTTCTTC. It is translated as CASSFSGSGSYNEQFF.

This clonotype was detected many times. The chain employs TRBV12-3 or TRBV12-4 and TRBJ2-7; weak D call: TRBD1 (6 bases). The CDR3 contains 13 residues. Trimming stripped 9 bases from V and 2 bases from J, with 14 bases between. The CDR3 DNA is TGTGCCAGTGCGACAGGAAGGGCCTACGAGCAGTACTTC. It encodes CASATGRAYEQYF.